In its sample, the clone carrying this T cell receptor (beta chain) was seen many times. Its antigen remains unknown. The data originate from a study of blood T cells in healthy people across ages. Study-wide context: Researchers report that template switching captured about one barcoded beta molecule per two T cells. Study observations and caveats: Per million T cells, TCR beta diversity dropped about linearly as age rose.

Primed by a sample-barcoded 5' primer and a J-beta primer mix, a second PCR proceeded for about 7 to 11 cycles. Every molecule of cDNA carried a tag from a template-switch adaptor with 12 random nucleotides. From the 5' RACE reads, TCRdb called clonotypes with MiXCR, one entry per CDR3 protein. The repertoire holds around 1.5 million distinct CDR3 sequences, with roughly 30% as singletons. Germline trimming cut 8 bases from V and 0 bases from J; bases unmatched to any gene: 4. From germline, CDR1 is MNHEY and CDR2 SMNVEV (reference sequence). This CDR3 region has 14 residues. This sequence originates from a young woman in good health. Sequenced material: blood. The rearrangement links TRBV27 to TRBJ1-1; 9 bases line up with TRBD1. CDR3 protein: CASHRDRVNTEAFF. The CDR3 DNA reads as TGTGCCAGCCACCGGGACAGGGTGAACACTGAAGCTTTCTTT.